The T cell receptor (beta chain) described here comes from a study of T cell clones after liver transplantation. On the study more broadly: Immunosuppression withdrawal was tried within 2 years after liver transplantation in this trial. TCRbeta sequencing after a pre-transplant mixed lymphocyte reaction identified graft-donor-reactive clones, later tracked in post-transplant blood. Study findings and constraints: Donor-reactive sequences fell more than third party-reactive ones, suggesting partial deletion.

This clone was seen just once. Its specificity is unknown. Measured with immunoSEQ multiplex PCR; TCRdb has only the in-frame clones, and not every one. The sample consists of just under 60,000 clones, about 71% of them appearing once. The source is a human patient who received a liver transplant. Some T cells may have originated in the graft donor. The sample here was CD4+ T cells from blood, taken at the roughly 16-month timepoint.

The CDR3 protein is CASSLDTGIGFF. The CDR3 nucleotides read TGTGCCAGCAGCTTAGACACAGGTATAGGGTTCTTC. The chain is built from TRBV7-9 and TRBJ2-1, with a possible D match to TRBD1 (5 bases). Germline V lookup: CDR1 SEHNR, CDR2 FQNEAQ (reference sequence). This CDR3 has 12 residues. The V gene lost 1 base and the J gene lost 15 bases, with 13 bases spanning the gap.